This record concerns one T cell receptor (beta chain) sequence. Its antigen is unknown. The record originates from a study of cytomegalovirus exposure and HLA in healthy donors. The PCR was carried out with 60 Vbeta primers and 13 Jbeta primers. TCRdb's copy holds only in-frame clones and misses some; the assay was immunoSEQ multiplex PCR. There are some 130,000 clones in the sample; around 63% occur only once, and over 1.5% lies in the top ten. Study results and caveats: It was reported that TCR beta sequences correctly inferred the HLA-A and HLA-B alleles for most subjects.

Sequencing used PBMCs. The clonotype originates from a human donor in good health.

This chain's CDR3 is CASSPYPGTSGRLYEQYF. In DNA form, the CDR3 reads TGTGCCAGTAGCCCCTACCCCGGGACTAGCGGGAGGCTGTACGAGCAGTACTTC. The chain employs TRBV19 and TRBJ2-7; 15 nucleotides align to TRBD2. J gave up 4 bases and V 6 bases, and 13 bases lay outside the gene matches. The length of the CDR3 is 18 residues. Germline values: CDR1 LNHDA, CDR2 SQIVND (reference sequence).